The rows below give T cell receptor beta chains drawn from one sample of a study of cytomegalovirus exposure and HLA in healthy donors. Clones were read by immunoSEQ multiplex PCR, and TCRdb kept only the in-frame ones, dropping some. The table has a few hundred thousand clones, 86% seen once. Input material: PBMCs. The source of these receptors is a woman aged 18-35 years in good health and CMV-seronegative. CDR3s include the opening cysteine and the closing phenylalanine or tryptophan. The order of the fields is J gene, D gene, V gene, clone size, CDR3 DNA, CDR3 protein. A D gene is named only where the DNA matches it firmly. Size tells how often a clone was seen (once, few, many) or the class of an expanded clone, and some rows leave it out.

>TRBJ2-1|NA|TRBV27|NA
TGTGCCAGCAGTTTAGGGCGATTCGGACAGCCGACCATCAATGAGCAGTTCTTC
CASSLGRFGQPTINEQFF
>TRBJ2-1|TRBD2|TRBV18|NA
TGTGCCAGCTCACCACGGGGGGGTTATTACAATGAGCAGTTCTTC
CASSPRGGYYNEQFF
>TRBJ1-2|TRBD1|TRBV30|few
TGTGCCTGGAGTGCCGGGACAGGGTATGGCTACACCTTC
CAWSAGTGYGYTF
>TRBJ1-2|TRBD1|TRBV19|NA
TGTGCCAGTAGTAGTAGAGCGACAGGGGACAACTATGGCTACACCTTC
CASSSRATGDNYGYTF
>TRBJ1-1|NA|TRBV4-3|many
TGCGCCAGCAGCCAAGAATTAGGGAGGCACACTGAAGCTTTCTTT
CASSQELGRHTEAFF
>TRBJ2-5|TRBD1|TRBV5-1|NA
TGCGCCAGCAGCACCCGGGACAGACAAGAGACCCAGTACTTC
CASSTRDRQETQYF
>TRBJ2-5|TRBD2|TRBV30|NA
TGTGCCTGGAGCACTGGGGGGGTTGAGACCCAGTACTTC
CAWSTGGVETQYF
>TRBJ2-7|NA|TRBV4-1|NA
TGCGCCAGCAGCCCCCCGCAGGGGAGTCCATACGAGCAGTACTTC
CASSPPQGSPYEQYF
>TRBJ2-7|TRBD2|TRBV5-1|NA
TGCGCCAGCAGCCCTAGCGGGAACTCCTACGAGCAGTACTTC
CASSPSGNSYEQYF
>TRBJ1-1|NA|TRBV27|NA
TGTGCCAGCAACGTCTTCGGTTTTGCGAACACTGAAGCTTTCTTT
CASNVFGFANTEAFF
>TRBJ2-1|TRBD2|TRBV4-1|once
TGCGCCAGCAGCCAGCGGGAGGGGTGGAATGAGCAGTTCTTC
CASSQREGWNEQFF
>TRBJ1-5|TRBD1|TRBV30|NA
TGTGCCGGCAGGACAGGGGACAATCAGCCCCAGCATTTT
CAGRTGDNQPQHF
>TRBJ2-3|TRBD2|TRBV7-2|NA
TGTGCCAGCGAGAGAAAAGCGGGGAGCACAGATACGCAGTATTTT
CASERKAGSTDTQYF
>TRBJ2-1|TRBD2|TRBV5-4|few
TGTGCCAGCAGCTCGACCAGGGGCGGGGGGGATCATGAGCAGTTCTTC
CASSSTRGGGDHEQFF
>TRBJ1-5|TRBD1|TRBV27|NA
TGTGCCAGCAGTTGGACAGGGGGGGGGAGCAATCAGCCCCAGCATTTT
CASSWTGGGSNQPQHF
>TRBJ2-1|NA|TRBV7-2|NA
TGTGCCAGCAGCTTAGTGGAGGGACCCTACAATGAGCAGTTCTTC
CASSLVEGPYNEQFF
>TRBJ1-4|NA|TRBV5-1|NA
TGCGCCAGCAGCCCTATTGACCGACGGGGTGAAAAACTGTTTTTT
CASSPIDRRGEKLFF
>TRBJ2-5|TRBD2|TRBV5-1|NA
TGCGCCAGCAGCTTGGGCCGGGGGGTCCAAGAGACCCAGTACTTC
CASSLGRGVQETQYF
>TRBJ2-3|TRBD2|TRBV7-3|once
TGTGCCAGCAGCTCCCCGGGACTAGAGACAGATACGCAGTATTTT
CASSSPGLETDTQYF
>TRBJ2-5|TRBD1|TRBV6-5|NA
TGTGCCAGCAATCAACCCAACAGGGGAGAGACCCAGTACTTC
CASNQPNRGETQYF
>TRBJ2-7|TRBD2|TRBV4-1|NA
TGCGCCAGCAGTCTAGCGGGAGTTACCTACGAGCAGTACTTC
CASSLAGVTYEQYF
>TRBJ1-1|NA|TRBV19|NA
TGTGCCAGTAGTAAATCGACAGCGCTCTTAAACACTGAAGCTTTCTTT
CASSKSTALLNTEAFF
>TRBJ1-2|NA|TRBV7-9|NA
TGTGCCAGCAGCTCAGCACTGACAGGATATGGCTACACCTTC
CASSSALTGYGYTF
>TRBJ2-1|NA|TRBV27|NA
TGTGCCAGCAGTTTAGGGCAGTCCCCCTACAATGAGCAGTTCTTC
CASSLGQSPYNEQFF
>TRBJ2-7|NA|TRBV7-8|NA
NA
CASSWGAGSGHTF
>TRBJ2-1|NA|TRBV7-9|NA
TGTGCCAGCAGCTTAGATCGCGGATACAATGAGCAGTTCTTC
CASSLDRGYNEQFF
>TRBJ2-1|NA|TRBV6-5|NA
TGTGCCAGCAGCTATAATAGCGGCAGTCACAATGAGCAGTTCTTC
CASSYNSGSHNEQFF
>TRBJ2-1|TRBD1|TRBV5-1|NA
TGCGCCAGCAGCAGCCTGGGACAGGGTAACAATGAGCAGTTCTTC
CASSSLGQGNNEQFF